This T cell receptor (beta chain) was sequenced in a study of blood T cells in healthy people across ages. The study isolated at least 6.5 million PBMCs from each sample. Alongside a J-beta primer mix, a sample-barcoded 5' primer served in a second PCR lasting about 7 to 12 cycles. One entry per CDR3 protein, called by TCRdb with MiXCR from the 5' RACE reads. Among roughly 1,700,000 distinct CDR3 sequences listed, roughly 28% were seen once. Trimming pared 7 bases from V and 4 bases from J, leaving 6 bases between. The CDR3 is made up of 11 amino acids. This clonotype was counted a single time. Antigen unknown. Overall study results and limits: CMV status of donors was not determined, possibly confounding expanded clonotype changes.

This chain uses TRBV12-3 or TRBV12-4 with TRBJ2-3; D is unresolved. This receptor was obtained from a woman younger than 45 in good health. Sequenced input: blood. The CDR3 DNA sequence: TGTGCCAGCATGTGGGCAGATACGCAGTATTTT. Translating it yields CASMWADTQYF.